This T cell receptor (beta chain) was sequenced for a study of blood T cell repertoires in COVID-19. The overall study: T cells, B-cell-depleted T cells, or PBMCs provided the cDNA or gDNA that served as material.

The germline CDR1 and CDR2 sequences are MDHEN and SYDVKM. Germline trimming cut 5 bases from V and 5 bases from J; bases unmatched to any gene: 9. The CDR3 extends over 15 amino acids. Generated by immunoSEQ multiplex PCR, the TCRdb table keeps only in-frame clones and is missing some. The table lists 350,000 to 450,000 clones, roughly 90% of them singletons. The TCR comes from a woman aged 18-29 years who had been exposed to COVID-19. The rearrangement uses TRBV28 and TRBJ2-1, with 7 bases identical to TRBD1. The sample taken for sequencing was PBMCs or T cells enriched from blood (not recorded which). The CDR3 loop reads CASSNHGQVNNEQFF. The CDR3 DNA reads as TGTGCCAGCAGTAACCACGGACAGGTCAACAATGAGCAGTTCTTC.